This TCR beta chain emerged from a study of cytomegalovirus exposure and HLA in healthy donors. Germline V gene sequence: CDR1 MGHDK, CDR2 SYGVNS. CDR3 length equals 16 residues. The ends lost 3 bases at V and 0 bases at J; junction bases unmatched: 6. The PCR was carried out with 60 Vbeta primers and 13 Jbeta primers. The data were produced by immunoSEQ multiplex PCR, yet TCRdb's version contains in-frame clones alone and is incomplete. The sample table includes 150,000 or so clones. Material for sequencing was PBMCs. This clonotype was obtained from a man aged 18 to 30 in good health and CMV-seronegative. The chain joins TRBV25-1 to TRBJ1-2; the match to TRBD1 covers 8 bases. The DNA for the CDR3 is TGTGCCAGCAGTGAGGGACAGGATAATACTAACTATGGCTACACCTTC. As protein: CASSEGQDNTNYGYTF.